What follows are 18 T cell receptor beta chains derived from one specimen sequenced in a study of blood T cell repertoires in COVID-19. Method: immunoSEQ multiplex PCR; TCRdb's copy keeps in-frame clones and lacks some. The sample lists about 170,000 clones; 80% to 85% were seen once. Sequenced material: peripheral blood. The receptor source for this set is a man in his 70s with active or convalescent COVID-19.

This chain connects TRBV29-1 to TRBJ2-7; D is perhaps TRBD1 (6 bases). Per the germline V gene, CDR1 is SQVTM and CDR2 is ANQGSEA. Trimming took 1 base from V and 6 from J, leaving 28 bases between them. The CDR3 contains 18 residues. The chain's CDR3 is CSVEGGTGWLSRRAEQYF. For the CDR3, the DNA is TGCAGCGTTGAAGGGGGAACAGGGTGGTTATCTCGGCGCGCCGAGCAGTACTTC.

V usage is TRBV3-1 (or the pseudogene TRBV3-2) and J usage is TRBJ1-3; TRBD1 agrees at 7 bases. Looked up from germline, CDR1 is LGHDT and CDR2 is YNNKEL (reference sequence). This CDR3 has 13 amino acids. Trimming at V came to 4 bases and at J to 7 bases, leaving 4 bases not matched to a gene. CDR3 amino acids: CASSRQGFNTIYF. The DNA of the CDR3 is TGTGCCAGCAGCCGACAGGGATTTAACACCATATATTTT.

The CDR3 region is CAWTTGRPNTEAFF. The CDR3 DNA reads as TGTGCCTGGACCACCGGCAGGCCTAACACTGAAGCTTTCTTT. V usage is TRBV30 and J usage is TRBJ1-1; no clear D gene. The CDR3 sequence is 14 residues long. Germline CDR1 and CDR2: GTSNPN and SVGIG (reference sequence). V was clipped by 4 bases and J by 2 bases, with 14 bases between them.

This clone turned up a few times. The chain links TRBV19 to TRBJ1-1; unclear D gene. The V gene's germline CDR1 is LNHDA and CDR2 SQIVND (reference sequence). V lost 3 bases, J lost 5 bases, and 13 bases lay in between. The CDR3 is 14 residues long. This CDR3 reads CASSIATSGTEAFF. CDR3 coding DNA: TGTGCCAGTAGTATTGCCACCTCGGGGACTGAAGCTTTCTTT.

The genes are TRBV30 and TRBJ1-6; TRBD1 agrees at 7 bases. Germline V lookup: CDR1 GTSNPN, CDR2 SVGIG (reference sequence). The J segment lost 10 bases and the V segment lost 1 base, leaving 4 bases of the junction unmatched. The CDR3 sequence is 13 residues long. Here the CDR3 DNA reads TGTGCCTGGAGTGGACAGGGTTTCTCACCCCTCCACTTT. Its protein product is CAWSGQGFSPLHF.

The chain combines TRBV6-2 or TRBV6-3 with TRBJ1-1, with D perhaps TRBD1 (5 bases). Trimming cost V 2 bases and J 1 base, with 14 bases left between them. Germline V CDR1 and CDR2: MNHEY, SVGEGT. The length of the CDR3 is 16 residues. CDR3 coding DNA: TGTGCCAGCAGTTACCACAGGAGGGCCGGGAACACTGAAGCTTTCTTT. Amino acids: CASSYHRRAGNTEAFF.

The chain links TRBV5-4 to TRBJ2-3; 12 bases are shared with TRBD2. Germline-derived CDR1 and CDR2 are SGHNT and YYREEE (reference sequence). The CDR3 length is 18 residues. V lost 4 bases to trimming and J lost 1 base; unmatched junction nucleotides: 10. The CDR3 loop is CASSPGGLAGQGTDTQYF. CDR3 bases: TGTGCCAGCAGCCCGGGAGGACTAGCGGGACAAGGCACAGATACGCAGTATTTT.

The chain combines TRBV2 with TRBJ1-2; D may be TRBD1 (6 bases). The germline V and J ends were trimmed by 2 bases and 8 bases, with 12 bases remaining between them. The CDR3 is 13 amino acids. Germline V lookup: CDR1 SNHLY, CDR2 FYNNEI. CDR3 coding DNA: TGTGCCAGCAGTGAATGGACAGATGGAGGCTACACCTTC. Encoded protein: CASSEWTDGGYTF.

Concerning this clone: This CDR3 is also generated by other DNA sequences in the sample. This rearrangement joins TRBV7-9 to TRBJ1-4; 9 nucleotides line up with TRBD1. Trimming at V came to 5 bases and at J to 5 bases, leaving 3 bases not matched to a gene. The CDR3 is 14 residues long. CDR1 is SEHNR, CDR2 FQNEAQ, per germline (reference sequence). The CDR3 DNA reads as TGTGCCAGCAGCCTAGGGACAGGGAATGAAAAACTGTTTTTT. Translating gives CASSLGTGNEKLFF.

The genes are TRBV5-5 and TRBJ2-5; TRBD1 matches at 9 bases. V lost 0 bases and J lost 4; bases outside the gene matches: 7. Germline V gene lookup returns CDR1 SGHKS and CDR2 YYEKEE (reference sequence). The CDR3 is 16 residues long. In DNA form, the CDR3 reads TGTGCCAGCAGCTTGGCTGGACAGGGGTTCGGAGAGACCCAGTACTTC. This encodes CASSLAGQGFGETQYF.

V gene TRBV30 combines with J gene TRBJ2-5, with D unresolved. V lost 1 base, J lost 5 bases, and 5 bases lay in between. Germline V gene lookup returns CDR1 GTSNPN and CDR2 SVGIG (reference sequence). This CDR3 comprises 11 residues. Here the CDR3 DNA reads TGTGCCTGGAGTGCCATGGAGACCCAGTACTTC. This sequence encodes CAWSAMETQYF.

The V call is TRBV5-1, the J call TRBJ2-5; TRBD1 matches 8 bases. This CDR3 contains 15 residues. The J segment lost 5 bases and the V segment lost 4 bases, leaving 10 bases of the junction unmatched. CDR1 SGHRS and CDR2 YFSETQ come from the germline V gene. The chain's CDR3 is CASSTNRGVGETQYF. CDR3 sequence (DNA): TGCGCCAGCAGCACGAACAGGGGGGTTGGGGAGACCCAGTACTTC. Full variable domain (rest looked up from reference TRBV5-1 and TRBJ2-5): KAGVTQTPRYLIKTRGQQVTLSCSPISGHRSVSWYQQTPGQGLQFLFEYFSETQRNKGNFPGRFSGRQFSNSRSEMNVSTLELGDSALYLCASSTNRGVGETQYFGPGTRLLVL.

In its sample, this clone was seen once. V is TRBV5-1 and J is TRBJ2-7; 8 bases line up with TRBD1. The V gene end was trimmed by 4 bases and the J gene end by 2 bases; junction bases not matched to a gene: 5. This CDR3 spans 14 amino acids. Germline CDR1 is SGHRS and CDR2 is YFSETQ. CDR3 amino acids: CASSRTGTTYEQYF. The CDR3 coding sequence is TGCGCCAGCAGCCGGACAGGGACGACCTACGAGCAGTACTTC.

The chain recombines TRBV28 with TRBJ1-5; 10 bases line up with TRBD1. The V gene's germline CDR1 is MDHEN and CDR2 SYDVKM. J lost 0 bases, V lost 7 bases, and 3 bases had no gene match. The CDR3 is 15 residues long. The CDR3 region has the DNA TGTGCCAGCAAAGGACAGGGGGTTAGCAATCAGCCCCAGCATTTT. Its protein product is CASKGQGVSNQPQHF.

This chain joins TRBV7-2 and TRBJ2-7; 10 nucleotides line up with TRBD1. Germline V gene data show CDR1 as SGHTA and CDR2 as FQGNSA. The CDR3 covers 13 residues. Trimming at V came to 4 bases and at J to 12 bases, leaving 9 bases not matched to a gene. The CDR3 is CASSSDRGLEGYF. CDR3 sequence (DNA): TGTGCCAGCAGCTCCGACAGGGGGCTGGAGGGGTACTTC.

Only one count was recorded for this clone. The CDR3 sequence: CASSLEVLGHSLNTGELFF. The CDR3 bases are TGCGCCAGCAGCTTGGAGGTGTTGGGACACAGTCTGAACACCGGGGAGCTGTTTTTT. The rearrangement uses TRBV5-1 and TRBJ2-2, with a tentative D call TRBD1 (6 bases). The CDR3 extends over 19 amino acids. Germline loops: CDR1 SGHRS, CDR2 YFSETQ. Trimming pared 0 bases from V and 1 base from J, leaving 19 bases between. Looking up the rest from reference TRBV5-1 and TRBJ2-2 gives the full variable domain: KAGVTQTPRYLIKTRGQQVTLSCSPISGHRSVSWYQQTPGQGLQFLFEYFSETQRNKGNFPGRFSGRQFSNSRSEMNVSTLELGDSALYLCASSLEVLGHSLNTGELFFGEGSRLTVL.

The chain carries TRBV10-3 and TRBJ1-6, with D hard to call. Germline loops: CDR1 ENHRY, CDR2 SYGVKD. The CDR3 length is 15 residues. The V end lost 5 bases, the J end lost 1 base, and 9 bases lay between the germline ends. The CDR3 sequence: CAISSLSSYNSPLHF. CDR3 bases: TGTGCCATCAGTTCACTAAGTTCCTATAATTCACCCCTCCACTTT.

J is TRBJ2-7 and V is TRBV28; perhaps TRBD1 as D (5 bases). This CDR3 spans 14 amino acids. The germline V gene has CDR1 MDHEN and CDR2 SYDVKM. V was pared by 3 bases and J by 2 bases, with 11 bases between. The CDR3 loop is CASSLAGPPYEQYF. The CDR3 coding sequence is TGTGCCAGCAGTTTGGCAGGGCCCCCCTACGAGCAGTACTTC.